This TCR beta chain was sequenced in a study of blood T cell repertoires in COVID-19. Here immunoSEQ multiplex PCR was the method, and the copy in TCRdb shows in-frame clones only, minus some. The sample holds more than 300,000 clones, over 80% seen once. Followed longitudinally, the Seattle patients had been enrolled during active infection. The CDR3 runs 14 residues. V lost 5 bases and J lost 3, with 14 bases in between. Germline V gene sequence: CDR1 LGHNT, CDR2 FRNRAP. Input material: peripheral blood. This sequence was found in a woman aged 50 to 65 with COVID-19, enrolled during active disease. The genes are TRBV12-5 and TRBJ2-7; a possible D gene is TRBD2 (5 bases). The CDR3, as DNA: TGTGCTAGTGGTCGAGGACTGGGGTACTACGAGCAGTACTTC. This codes for CASGRGLGYYEQYF.